Included here is one T cell receptor beta chain sequence, with context. This CDR3 contains 14 residues. V lost 1 base to trimming and J lost 6 bases; unmatched junction nucleotides: 3. Germline loops: CDR1 GTSNPN, CDR2 SVGIG (reference sequence). This sample was included in a study of blood T cell repertoires in COVID-19. At the level of the study: PBMCs, B-cell-depleted T cells, or T cells were the source of the cDNA or gDNA that made up the material.

Per the authors' pipeline: Scientists estimated how many nucleated cells there were by amplifying reference gene primers. The table came from immunoSEQ multiplex PCR; TCRdb's copy has only in-frame clones and leaves some out. That table is the source of V, J and clone size, and D and trimming were worked out from the DNA. The data show more than 150,000 clones, with approximately 87% seen just once and approximately 4% held by the top ten. Sample: peripheral blood. The rearrangement links TRBV30 to TRBJ1-5, with TRBD1 matching 10 bases. The receptor comes from a woman aged 70-85 years with acute or convalescent COVID-19. This CDR3 is CAWSGQGATQPQHF. The CDR3 DNA reads as TGTGCCTGGAGTGGACAGGGGGCAACTCAGCCCCAGCATTTT.